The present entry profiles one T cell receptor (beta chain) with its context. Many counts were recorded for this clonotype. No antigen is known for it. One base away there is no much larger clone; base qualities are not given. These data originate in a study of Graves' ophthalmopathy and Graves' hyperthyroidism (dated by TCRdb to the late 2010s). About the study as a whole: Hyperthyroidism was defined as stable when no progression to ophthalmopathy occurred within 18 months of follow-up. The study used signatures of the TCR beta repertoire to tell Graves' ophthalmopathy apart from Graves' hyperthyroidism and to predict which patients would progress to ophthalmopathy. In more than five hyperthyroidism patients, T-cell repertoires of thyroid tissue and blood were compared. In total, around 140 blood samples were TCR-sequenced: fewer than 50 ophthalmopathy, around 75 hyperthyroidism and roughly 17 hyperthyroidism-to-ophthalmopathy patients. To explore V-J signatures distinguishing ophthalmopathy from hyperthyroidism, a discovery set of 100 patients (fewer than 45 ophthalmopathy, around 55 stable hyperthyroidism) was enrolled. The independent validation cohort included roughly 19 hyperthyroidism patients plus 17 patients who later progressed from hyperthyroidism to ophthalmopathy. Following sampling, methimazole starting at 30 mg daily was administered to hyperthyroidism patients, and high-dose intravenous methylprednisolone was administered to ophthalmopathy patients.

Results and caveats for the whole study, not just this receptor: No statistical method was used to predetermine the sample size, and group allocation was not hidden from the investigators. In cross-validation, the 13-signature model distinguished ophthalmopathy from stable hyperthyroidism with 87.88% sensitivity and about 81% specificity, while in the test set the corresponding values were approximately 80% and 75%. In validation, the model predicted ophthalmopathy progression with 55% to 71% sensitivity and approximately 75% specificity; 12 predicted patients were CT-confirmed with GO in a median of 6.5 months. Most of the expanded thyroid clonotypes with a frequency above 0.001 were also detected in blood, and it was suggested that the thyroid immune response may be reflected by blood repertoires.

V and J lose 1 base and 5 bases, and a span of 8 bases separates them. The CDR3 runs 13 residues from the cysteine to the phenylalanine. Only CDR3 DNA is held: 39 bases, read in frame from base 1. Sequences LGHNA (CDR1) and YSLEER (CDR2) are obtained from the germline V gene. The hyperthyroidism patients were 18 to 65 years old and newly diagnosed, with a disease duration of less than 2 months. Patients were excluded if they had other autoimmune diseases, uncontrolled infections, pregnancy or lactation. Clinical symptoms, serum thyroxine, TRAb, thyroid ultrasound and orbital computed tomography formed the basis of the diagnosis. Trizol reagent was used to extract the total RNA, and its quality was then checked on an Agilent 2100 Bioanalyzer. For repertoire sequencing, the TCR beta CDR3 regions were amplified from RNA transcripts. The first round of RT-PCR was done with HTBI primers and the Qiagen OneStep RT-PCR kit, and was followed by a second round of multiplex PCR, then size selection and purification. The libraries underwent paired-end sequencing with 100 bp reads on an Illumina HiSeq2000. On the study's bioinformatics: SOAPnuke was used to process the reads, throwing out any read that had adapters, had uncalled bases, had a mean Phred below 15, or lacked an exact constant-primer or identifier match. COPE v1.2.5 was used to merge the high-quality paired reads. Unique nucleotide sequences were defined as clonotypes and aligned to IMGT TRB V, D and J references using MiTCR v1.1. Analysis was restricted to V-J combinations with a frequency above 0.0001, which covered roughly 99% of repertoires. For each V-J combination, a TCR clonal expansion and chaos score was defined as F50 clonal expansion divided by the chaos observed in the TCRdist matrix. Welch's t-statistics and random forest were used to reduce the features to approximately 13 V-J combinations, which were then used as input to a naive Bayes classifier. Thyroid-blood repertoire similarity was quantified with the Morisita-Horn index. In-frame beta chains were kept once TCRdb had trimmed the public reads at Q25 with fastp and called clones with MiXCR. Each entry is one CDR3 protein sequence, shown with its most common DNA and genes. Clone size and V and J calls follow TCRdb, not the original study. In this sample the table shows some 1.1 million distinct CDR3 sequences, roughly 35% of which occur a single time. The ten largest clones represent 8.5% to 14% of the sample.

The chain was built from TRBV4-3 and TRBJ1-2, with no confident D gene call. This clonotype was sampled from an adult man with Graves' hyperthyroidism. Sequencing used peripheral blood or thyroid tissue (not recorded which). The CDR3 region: CASSQGWNYGYTF. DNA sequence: TGCGCCAGCAGCCAAGGTTGGAATTATGGCTACACCTTC.